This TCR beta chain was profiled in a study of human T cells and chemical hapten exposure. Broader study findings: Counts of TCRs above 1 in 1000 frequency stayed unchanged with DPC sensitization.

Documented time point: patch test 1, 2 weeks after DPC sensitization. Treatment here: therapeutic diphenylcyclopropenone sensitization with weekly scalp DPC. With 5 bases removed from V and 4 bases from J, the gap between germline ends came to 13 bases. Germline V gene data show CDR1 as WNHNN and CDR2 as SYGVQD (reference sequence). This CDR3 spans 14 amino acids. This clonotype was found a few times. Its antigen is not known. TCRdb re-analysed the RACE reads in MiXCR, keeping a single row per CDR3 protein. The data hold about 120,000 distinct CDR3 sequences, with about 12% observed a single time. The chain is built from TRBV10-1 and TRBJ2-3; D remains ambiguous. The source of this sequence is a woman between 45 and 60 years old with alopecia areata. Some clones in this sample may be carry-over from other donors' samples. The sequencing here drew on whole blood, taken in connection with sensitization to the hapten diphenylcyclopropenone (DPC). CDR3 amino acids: CASSPTPTADTQYF. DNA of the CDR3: TGCGCCAGCAGTCCGACCCCCACCGCAGATACGCAGTATTTT.